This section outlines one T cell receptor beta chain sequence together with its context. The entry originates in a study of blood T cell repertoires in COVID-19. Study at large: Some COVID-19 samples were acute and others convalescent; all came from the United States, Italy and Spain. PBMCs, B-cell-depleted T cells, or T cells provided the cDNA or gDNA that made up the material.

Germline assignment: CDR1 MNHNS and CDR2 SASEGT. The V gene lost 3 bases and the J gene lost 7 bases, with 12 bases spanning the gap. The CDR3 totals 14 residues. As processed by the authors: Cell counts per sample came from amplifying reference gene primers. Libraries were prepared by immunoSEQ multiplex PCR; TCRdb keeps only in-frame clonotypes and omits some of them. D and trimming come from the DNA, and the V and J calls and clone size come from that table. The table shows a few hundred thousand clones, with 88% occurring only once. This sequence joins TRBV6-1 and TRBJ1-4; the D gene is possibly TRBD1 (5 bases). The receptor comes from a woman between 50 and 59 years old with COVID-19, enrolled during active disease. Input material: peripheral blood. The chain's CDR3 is CASSDRGRPEKLFF. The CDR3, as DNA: TGTGCCAGCAGTGATAGGGGTCGCCCTGAAAAACTGTTTTTT.